In this sample, the clone carrying this T cell receptor beta chain turned up once. The data were taken from a study of blood T cell repertoires in COVID-19. Study-level background: Nucleic acid was either cDNA or gDNA, and it came from T cells, B-cell-depleted T cells, or PBMCs.

In the source study's methods: Amplified reference gene primers provided the basis for estimating nucleated cell counts. Only in-frame clones appear in the TCRdb table, and some are missing; sequencing was by immunoSEQ multiplex PCR. That table furnishes V, J and clone size, whereas the DNA furnished D and trimming. The table records about 63,000 clones, about 86% of them present only once. The CDR3 has 17 residues. This chain connects TRBV21-1 to TRBJ2-3; the D call TRBD2 from the table was never checked on the DNA. TRBV21-1 is recorded as a pseudogene. This receptor was taken from a human donor in a cohort sampled during active COVID-19. Material: peripheral blood. The CDR3 bases are TGTGCCAGCAGCAAAGTACCTAGCGGGAGAAAAACAGATACGCAGTATTTT. As protein: CASSKVPSGRKTDTQYF.